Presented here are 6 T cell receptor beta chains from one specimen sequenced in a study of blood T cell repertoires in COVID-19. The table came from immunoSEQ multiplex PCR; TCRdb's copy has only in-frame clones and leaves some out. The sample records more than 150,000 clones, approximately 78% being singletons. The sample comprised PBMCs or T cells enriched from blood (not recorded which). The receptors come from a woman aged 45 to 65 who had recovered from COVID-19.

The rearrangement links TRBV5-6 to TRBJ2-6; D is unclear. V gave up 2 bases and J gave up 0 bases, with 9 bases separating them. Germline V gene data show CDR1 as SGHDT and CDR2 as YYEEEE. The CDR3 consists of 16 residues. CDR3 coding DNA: TGTGCCAGCAGCTTCCGGAGTTCCTCTGGGGCCAACGTCCTGACTTTC. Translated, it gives CASSFRSSSGANVLTF.

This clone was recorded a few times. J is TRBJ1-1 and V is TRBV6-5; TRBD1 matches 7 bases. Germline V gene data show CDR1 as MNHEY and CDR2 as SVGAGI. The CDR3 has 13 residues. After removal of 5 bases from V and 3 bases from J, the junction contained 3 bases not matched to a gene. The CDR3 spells CASSITGDTEAFF. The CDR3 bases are TGTGCCAGCAGTATTACAGGGGACACTGAAGCTTTCTTT.

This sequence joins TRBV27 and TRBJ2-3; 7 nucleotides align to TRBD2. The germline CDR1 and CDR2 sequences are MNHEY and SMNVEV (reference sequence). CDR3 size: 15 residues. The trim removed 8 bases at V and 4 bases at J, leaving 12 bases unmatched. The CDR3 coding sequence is TGTGCCAGCTCTGATCGCGGGGGAGGGGCAGATACGCAGTATTTT. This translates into CASSDRGGGADTQYF.

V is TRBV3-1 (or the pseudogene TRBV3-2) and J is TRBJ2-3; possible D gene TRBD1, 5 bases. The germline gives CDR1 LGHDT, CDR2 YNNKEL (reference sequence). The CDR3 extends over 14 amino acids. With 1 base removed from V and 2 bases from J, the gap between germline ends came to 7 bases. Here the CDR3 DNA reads TGTGCCAGCAGCCAAGCCAGGGTCACAGATACGCAGTATTTT. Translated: CASSQARVTDTQYF.

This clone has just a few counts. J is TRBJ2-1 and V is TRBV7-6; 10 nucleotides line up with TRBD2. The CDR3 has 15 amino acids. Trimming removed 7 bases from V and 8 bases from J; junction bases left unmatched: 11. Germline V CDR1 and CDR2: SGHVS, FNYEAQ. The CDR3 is CASNSGPSGSYEQFF. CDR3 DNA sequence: TGTGCCAGCAATAGTGGTCCTAGCGGGAGCTATGAGCAGTTCTTC.

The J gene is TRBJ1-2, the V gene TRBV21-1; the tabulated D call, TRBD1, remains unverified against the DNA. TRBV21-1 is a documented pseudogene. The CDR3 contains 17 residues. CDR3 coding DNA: TGTGCCAGCAGCAAAGTAGACAGGGAGAAAACTACATATGGCTACACCTTC. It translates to CASSKVDREKTTYGYTF.